The 10 T cell receptor beta chains reported below all come from one sample, sequenced in a study of neurological immune-mediated disorders. Sample time point: technical triplicate 2. TCRdb reprocessed the 5' RACE reads with MiXCR, giving one entry per CDR3 protein. This sample has about 59,000 distinct CDR3 sequences, with less than 25% found just once. Specimen: PBMCs. These receptors were obtained from a man between 60 and 75 years old with HTLV-1-associated myelopathy (HAM/TSP).

The sample holds many counts of this clonotype. This chain links TRBV5-1 with TRBJ2-7, with 8 bases lining up with TRBD1. The germline CDR1 and CDR2 sequences are SGHRS and YFSETQ. CDR3 size: 13 residues. After removal of 4 bases from V and 3 bases from J, the junction contained 3 bases not matched to a gene. CDR3 in amino acids: CASSTGQGYEQYF. DNA for the CDR3: TGCGCCAGCAGCACAGGACAGGGCTACGAGCAGTACTTC.

V gene TRBV5-1 combines with J gene TRBJ1-2, with 7 bases matching TRBD1. The germline V gene has CDR1 SGHRS and CDR2 YFSETQ. This CDR3 has 11 amino acids. V trimming: 7 bases; J trimming: 6 bases; junction bases outside the gene matches: 3. CDR3 bases: TGCGCCAGCGGACAGGAGGATGGCTACACCTTC. This sequence encodes CASGQEDGYTF.

Remarks on this clonotype: In this CDR3 the conserved last residue, phenylalanine or tryptophan, is missing, so a read error is likely. The chain couples TRBV20-1 to TRBJ2-3; maybe TRBD1 (6 bases). Trimming removed 5 bases from V and 0 bases from J, with 12 bases in between. The CDR3 runs 14 residues. Germline CDR1 DFQATT, CDR2 SNEGSKA (reference sequence). As DNA, the CDR3 is TGCAGTGCTCTGGACAGCCTAAGCACAGATACGCAGTATTTA. Translating it yields CSALDSLSTDTQYL.

At least ten counts were recorded for this clonotype. The gene calls are TRBV28 and TRBJ1-2; possibly TRBD1 for D (6 bases). The CDR3 spans 15 residues. The ends were cut back, 2 bases at V and 7 bases at J, with 17 bases in the middle. CDR1 and CDR2 (germline): MDHEN, SYDVKM. CDR3 DNA sequence: TGTGCCAGCAGTTTAGATCCGGGGGCGATAGGTGGCTACACCTTC. Amino acids: CASSLDPGAIGGYTF.

This clonotype was observed many times. The chain has TRBV12-3 or TRBV12-4 and TRBJ2-5; tentatively, D is TRBD2 (5 bases). Deletions cut 8 bases from V and 5 bases from J, with 18 bases between. The CDR3 spans 14 residues. The CDR3: CASGRHGMSETQYF. The CDR3 DNA reads TGTGCCAGCGGACGACACGGGATGTCGGAGACCCAGTACTTC.

Many counts were recorded for this clonotype. The chain carries TRBV6-9 and TRBJ2-4, with a tentative D call TRBD2 (5 bases). This CDR3 is built from 17 residues. Deletions cut 6 bases from V and 1 base from J, with 19 bases between. The germline CDR1 and CDR2 sequences are MNHGY and SVAAGI. The CDR3 here is CASRLSIQTGAKNIQYF. As DNA, the CDR3 is TGTGCCAGCAGGCTGTCGATCCAAACGGGGGCCAAAAACATTCAGTACTTC.

The V call is TRBV18, the J call TRBJ2-1; 7 nucleotides align to TRBD2. With V trimmed by 3 bases and J by 3 bases, 11 bases remained unmatched. CDR1 and CDR2 (germline): KGHSH, LQKENI. CDR3 length: 17 amino acids. The CDR3: CASSPSPAGVFYNEQFF. The CDR3 DNA is TGTGCCAGCTCACCCTCCCCGGCGGGAGTCTTCTACAATGAGCAGTTCTTC.

The sample holds a few counts of this clonotype. This chain links TRBV6-5 with TRBJ2-7; D might be TRBD2 (6 bases). V lost 0 bases and J lost 2, with 11 bases in between. Per the germline V gene, CDR1 is MNHEY and CDR2 is SVGAGI. The CDR3 loop spans 15 amino acids. CDR3 loop: CASSYSSGLAYEQYF. As DNA, the CDR3 is TGTGCCAGCAGTTACTCTAGCGGACTGGCCTACGAGCAGTACTTC.

This clonotype was recorded at least ten times. The chain joins TRBV5-1 to TRBJ2-1, with D tentatively TRBD2 (6 bases). Germline values: CDR1 SGHRS, CDR2 YFSETQ. The CDR3 is 16 amino acids. V was pared by 5 bases and J by 5 bases, with 20 bases between. DNA of the CDR3: TGCGCCAGCAGGGGTGTGGGAGGTATGCCCCACAATGAGCAGTTCTTC. This sequence encodes CASRGVGGMPHNEQFF.

This clonotype was found many times. This chain connects TRBV14 to TRBJ2-2; 7 bases fit TRBD2. Germline CDR1 reads SGHDN; CDR2 reads FVKESK. The trim removed 0 bases at V and 13 bases at J, leaving 11 bases unmatched. The CDR3 covers 15 residues. DNA for the CDR3: TGTGCCAGCAGCCAAGATCTGGTCCCTACGGGAGGGCTGTTTTTT. This sequence encodes CASSQDLVPTGGLFF.